Shown below are 21 T cell receptor beta chains from a single sample sequenced in a study of OX40 agonist ivuxolimab in advanced cancers. Measured with immunoSEQ multiplex PCR; TCRdb has only the in-frame clones, and not every one. The sample carries 100,000 to 150,000 clones, approximately 90% recorded once. The sample in question was CD4+ or CD8+ T cells sorted from blood, obtained in a trial of the OX40 agonist ivuxolimab. All receptors derive from an adult with an advanced solid tumor such as melanoma, head and neck, liver or kidney cancer.

The V and J genes are TRBV5-8 and TRBJ2-2, with 7 bases matching TRBD1. The trim removed 0 bases at V and 6 bases at J, leaving 5 bases unmatched. The CDR3 has 15 amino acids. Germline CDR1 and CDR2: SGHTS and YDEGEE. The CDR3 reads CASSLVDDRAGELFF. CDR3 nucleotides: TGTGCCAGCAGCTTGGTGGACGACAGGGCCGGGGAGCTGTTTTTT. The full variable domain, rest sourced from reference TRBV5-8 and TRBJ2-2, is EAGVTQSPTHLIKTRGQQATLRCSPISGHTSVYWYQQALGLGLQFLLWYDEGEERNRGNFPPRFSGRQFPNYSSELNVNALELEDSALYLCASSLVDDRAGELFFGEGSRLTVL.

This clone was detected once. The rearrangement joins TRBV18 to TRBJ2-1; weak D call: TRBD1 (6 bases). The CDR3 is 14 amino acids. V was clipped by 2 bases and J by 5 bases, with 10 bases between them. The germline V gene has CDR1 KGHSH and CDR2 LQKENI. The CDR3 protein is CASSPIRTDNEQFF. The DNA of the CDR3 is TGTGCCAGCTCACCAATAAGGACAGACAATGAGCAGTTCTTC. Combining the CDR3 with reference TRBV18 and TRBJ2-1 gives the whole variable domain NAGVMQNPRHLVRRRGQEARLRCSPMKGHSHVYWYRQLPEEGLKFMVYLQKENIIDESGMPKERFSAEFPKEGPSILRIQQVVRGDSAAYFCASSPIRTDNEQFFGPGTRLTVL.

CDR3 DNA: TGTGCTAGTGGTTTCCCCACTCAGGGTGAGCAGTTCTTC. This encodes CASGFPTQGEQFF. The J gene is TRBJ2-1, the V gene TRBV12-5, with D tentatively TRBD1 (5 bases). The CDR3 covers 13 residues. The V gene lost 3 bases and the J gene lost 9 bases, with 12 bases spanning the gap. The germline V gene encodes CDR1 LGHNT and CDR2 FRNRAP.

This chain connects TRBV6-1 to TRBJ2-7; no clear D gene. V was clipped by 1 base and J by 2 bases, with 9 bases between them. Germline V CDR1 and CDR2: MNHNS, SASEGT. The CDR3 is 14 residues long. CDR3 nucleotides: TGTGCCAGCAGTGAAGACACAGCTACCTACGAGCAGTACTTC. Protein sequence: CASSEDTATYEQYF.

The chain has TRBV18 and TRBJ1-1, with 7 positions matching TRBD1. The ends lost 1 base at V and 3 bases at J; junction bases unmatched: 5. Germline assignment: CDR1 KGHSH and CDR2 LQKENI. This CDR3 region has 15 residues. CDR3 DNA: TGTGCCAGCTCACCACAGGCAGGGGGGGACACTGAAGCTTTCTTT. Residues: CASSPQAGGDTEAFF.

This sequence joins TRBV7-2 and TRBJ1-5; the D is unclear. CDR3 length: 14 residues. The ends were cut back, 0 bases at V and 7 bases at J, with 10 bases in the middle. CDR1 SGHTA and CDR2 FQGNSA come from the germline V gene. CDR3 sequence reads: CASSLASSGQPQHF. CDR3 sequence (DNA): TGTGCCAGCAGCTTAGCGAGTTCTGGACAGCCCCAGCATTTT.

This clone occurred a few times. The rearrangement joins TRBV5-1 to TRBJ2-3; D remains unclear. CDR3 length: 13 residues. The germline CDR1 and CDR2 sequences are SGHRS and YFSETQ. Trimming took 4 bases from V and 4 from J, leaving 10 bases between them. The CDR3 nucleotides read TGCGCCAGCAGCAGGCAGGTGGCAGATACGCAGTATTTT. Translation: CASSRQVADTQYF.

The chain joins TRBV21-1 to TRBJ1-1; no check of the table's D call, TRBD1, against the DNA was made. TRBV21-1 is a pseudogene segment. This CDR3 comprises 15 residues. The CDR3 reads CASSTRTGTNTEAFF. As DNA, the CDR3 is TGTGCCAGCAGCACCCGGACAGGGACGAACACTGAAGCTTTCTTT.

The genes are TRBV28 and TRBJ1-4; 12 nucleotides agree with TRBD1. Germline values: CDR1 MDHEN, CDR2 SYDVKM. The CDR3 covers 20 residues. Losses at the gene ends were 5 bases for V and 3 bases for J; bases not matched to a gene: 16. CDR3 in amino acids: CASSPWTGTGGISSNEKLFF. The CDR3 nucleotides read TGTGCCAGCAGTCCCTGGACCGGGACAGGGGGCATTTCATCTAATGAAAAACTGTTTTTT.

The V gene is TRBV5-4, the J gene TRBJ2-1; D unresolved. V was pared by 0 bases and J by 1 base, with 8 bases between. This CDR3 spans 15 amino acids. The germline V gene encodes CDR1 SGHNT and CDR2 YYREEE (reference sequence). CDR3 in amino acids: CASSLEGQSYNEQFF. The CDR3 DNA reads as TGTGCCAGCAGCTTGGAGGGCCAATCCTACAATGAGCAGTTCTTC.

DNA of the CDR3: TGCGCCAGCAGCTTGGCCGATCCTCCAGATACGCAGTATTTT. Translating it yields CASSLADPPDTQYF. The chain links TRBV5-1 to TRBJ2-3; no clear D gene. CDR3 length equals 14 residues. V was trimmed by 0 bases and J by 4 bases, leaving 9 bases between them. Germline CDR1 is SGHRS and CDR2 is YFSETQ. The variable domain in full, with the rest retrieved from reference TRBV5-1 and TRBJ2-3, is KAGVTQTPRYLIKTRGQQVTLSCSPISGHRSVSWYQQTPGQGLQFLFEYFSETQRNKGNFPGRFSGRQFSNSRSEMNVSTLELGDSALYLCASSLADPPDTQYFGPGTRLTVL.

This chain's CDR3 is CASTEGTYEQYF. The DNA for the CDR3 is TGTGCCAGCACCGAGGGGACCTACGAGCAGTACTTC. V usage is TRBV6-1 and J usage is TRBJ2-7; D tentatively reads TRBD1 or TRBD2 (5 bases each). V gave up 7 bases and J gave up 2 bases, with 9 bases separating them. This CDR3 comprises 12 residues. The germline CDR1 and CDR2 sequences are MNHNS and SASEGT.

The chain joins TRBV5-1 to TRBJ2-4; possibly TRBD1 for D (7 bases). Deletions cut 0 bases from V and 1 base from J, with 23 bases between. The CDR3 runs 20 residues. CDR1 is SGHRS and CDR2 is YFSETQ in the germline V gene. CDR3 DNA: TGCGCCAGCAGCTTGGATCCTTGGGGGCAGGGGGGCATCGCCAAAAACATTCAGTACTTC. This sequence encodes CASSLDPWGQGGIAKNIQYF. Supplemented by reference TRBV5-1 and TRBJ2-4, the full variable domain reads KAGVTQTPRYLIKTRGQQVTLSCSPISGHRSVSWYQQTPGQGLQFLFEYFSETQRNKGNFPGRFSGRQFSNSRSEMNVSTLELGDSALYLCASSLDPWGQGGIAKNIQYFGAGTRLSVL.

V gene TRBV27 combines with J gene TRBJ2-1; D is ambiguous. The germline gives CDR1 MNHEY, CDR2 SMNVEV (reference sequence). The CDR3 runs 15 residues. Trimming took 5 bases from V and 6 from J, leaving 17 bases between them. DNA for the CDR3: TGTGCCAGCAGTCCCCAATTATTGTCCGGCAATGAGCAGTTCTTC. It translates to CASSPQLLSGNEQFF.

The chain links TRBV4-1 to TRBJ1-1; the D gene is possibly TRBD1 (5 bases). The CDR3 covers 15 residues. The germline V gene encodes CDR1 MGHRA and CDR2 YSYEKL. The germline V and J ends were trimmed by 5 bases and 1 base, with 14 bases remaining between them. The CDR3 reads CASSSRTKTNTEAFF. In DNA form, the CDR3 reads TGCGCCAGCAGCTCACGGACAAAAACGAACACTGAAGCTTTCTTT.

The J gene is TRBJ2-3, the V gene TRBV19; 8 nucleotides agree with TRBD2. Germline V gene lookup returns CDR1 LNHDA and CDR2 SQIVND (reference sequence). The V gene end was trimmed by 1 base and the J gene end by 0 bases; junction bases not matched to a gene: 6. The length of the CDR3 is 17 residues. The CDR3 DNA reads TGTGCCAGTAGTATAGGTGCTAGCGGGTATAGCACAGATACGCAGTATTTT. Its translation: CASSIGASGYSTDTQYF.

The gene calls are TRBV30 and TRBJ2-7; weak D call: TRBD2 (7 bases). V was clipped by 7 bases and J by 4 bases, with 11 bases between them. This CDR3 has 11 amino acids. Germline-derived CDR1 and CDR2 are GTSNPN and SVGIG (reference sequence). The CDR3 bases are TGTGCCTCGAGGGGGGGATACGAGCAGTACTTC. The encoded protein is CASRGGYEQYF.

This sequence joins TRBV7-2 and TRBJ1-5; 8 bases are shared with TRBD1. After removal of 3 bases from V and 7 bases from J, the junction contained 5 bases not matched to a gene. The CDR3 extends over 14 amino acids. CDR1 and CDR2 from the germline V gene are SGHTA and FQGNSA. CDR3 loop: CASSFGQGGQPQHF. CDR3 bases: TGTGCCAGCAGCTTTGGACAGGGAGGACAGCCCCAGCATTTT.

The chain carries TRBV5-1 and TRBJ2-5, with TRBD1 matching over 9 bases. The J call is doubtful: the DNA matches TRBJ2-7 better. In germline, CDR1 is SGHRS, CDR2 YFSETQ. This CDR3 region has 14 residues. CDR3 DNA: TGCGCCAGCAGCCCCCGGGACAGGGTCTACGAGCAGTACTTC. This gives the protein CASSPRDRVYEQYF.

The gene calls are TRBV7-6 and TRBJ1-5; D uncertain. V was shortened by 2 bases and J by 7 bases, with 15 bases between the two germline ends. This CDR3 is built from 15 residues. Germline CDR1 and CDR2: SGHVS and FNYEAQ. As DNA, the CDR3 is TGTGCCAGCAGCTTACAATCAGGTTGGAACCAGCCCCAGCATTTT. It is translated as CASSLQSGWNQPQHF.

The chain is built from TRBV2 and TRBJ2-1; TRBD1 matches at 7 bases. The length of the CDR3 is 15 residues. The germline V gene encodes CDR1 SNHLY and CDR2 FYNNEI. V dropped 0 bases and J dropped 7; count of bases not matched to a gene: 6. CDR3: CASSEALGGWNEQFF. As DNA, the CDR3 is TGTGCCAGCAGTGAAGCATTAGGGGGCTGGAATGAGCAGTTCTTC.